This paragraph reports one T cell receptor beta chain. As yet, its antigen is unknown. The sample is drawn from a study of T cell responses to AZD1222 COVID-19 vaccine. Across the whole study: Pooling of second doses given at about 4 or about 12 weeks was done.

V was shortened by 0 bases and J by 6 bases, with 6 bases between the two germline ends. CDR1 SGHAT and CDR2 FQNNGV come from the germline V gene. There are 14 residues in the CDR3. Method: immunoSEQ multiplex PCR; TCRdb's copy keeps in-frame clones and lacks some. The sample shows around 110,000 clones, roughly 87% of them seen only once. Study-wide results and limits: Spike-specific TCR repertoires showed rising breadth and depth after two AZD1222 doses. The donors showed a predominance of white British ancestry and of females, with possible underestimation of clonal diversity.

This clonotype originated in an adult in good health. The source material was peripheral blood, sampled on day 0 of AZD1222 vaccination. The genes are TRBV11-2 and TRBJ1-6; no clear D gene. CDR3 sequence: CASSLELVNSPLHF. The CDR3 DNA reads TGTGCCAGCAGCTTAGAGTTAGTTAATTCACCCCTCCACTTT.